This T cell receptor beta chain was sequenced for a study of T cells after yellow fever vaccination. Germline-derived CDR1 and CDR2 are DFQATT and SNEGSKA (reference sequence). The CDR3 runs to 17 residues. About this clonotype: A read error may produce the germline difference seen at one junction end.

TCRdb used MiXCR to reprocess the 5' RACE reads, holding one entry per CDR3 protein. The sample gives 100,000 to 150,000 distinct CDR3 sequences, roughly 7.2% of which show up once; more than 2.5% is in the top ten. The rearrangement joins TRBV20-1 to TRBJ2-5; possibly TRBD1 for D (6 bases). This clonotype was sampled from a man aged 18 to 35 who received the YFV17D yellow fever vaccine. Sequenced here: CD4+ T cells sorted from PBMCs, sampled around 45 days after the first yellow fever vaccination. The CDR3 spells CCARVLTSNRVQETQYF. Written as DNA, the CDR3 is TGCTGTGCTAGAGTCCTAACCTCAAACAGGGTCCAAGAGACCCAGTACTTC.